Each of the 30 T cell receptor beta chains below was sequenced from the same sample in a study of blood T cell repertoires in COVID-19. Some clones are missing from TCRdb's copy, which holds only in-frame ones; the method was immunoSEQ multiplex PCR. The table includes 250,000 to 300,000 clones, nearly 90% detected once. The sample comprised peripheral blood. Receptors originate from a middle-aged woman who had recovered from COVID-19.

As DNA, the CDR3 is TGTGCCAGCAGCCCCCAGGGGACTAGCGGGGACGAGCAGTACTTC. The encoded protein is CASSPQGTSGDEQYF. This chain joins TRBV14 and TRBJ2-7; 13 bases line up with TRBD2. The CDR3 sequence is 15 residues long. Unmatched junction bases numbered 5, after V lost 4 bases and J lost 5 bases. In germline, CDR1 is SGHDN, CDR2 FVKESK.

The chain's CDR3 is CSVDLGGTSYNEQFF. CDR3 nucleotides: TGCAGCGTTGATCTCGGCGGGACCTCCTACAATGAGCAGTTCTTC. This rearrangement joins TRBV29-1 to TRBJ2-1; D might be TRBD2 (6 bases). Germline V gene sequence: CDR1 SQVTM, CDR2 ANQGSEA. V lost 3 bases to trimming and J lost 0 bases, with 12 bases between them. The CDR3 has 15 amino acids.

The V call is TRBV9, the J call TRBJ2-5, with 16 bases lining up with TRBD2. This CDR3 has 19 residues. Germline V gene data show CDR1 as SGDLS and CDR2 as YYNGEE. Trimming at V came to 5 bases and at J to 5 bases, leaving 15 bases not matched to a gene. The CDR3 protein is CASSAGPGLAGGSRETQYF. In nucleotides, the CDR3 is TGTGCCAGCAGTGCTGGTCCGGGACTAGCGGGAGGGTCGCGGGAGACCCAGTACTTC.

The chain couples TRBV28 to TRBJ1-2; possible D gene TRBD1, 5 bases. The CDR3 consists of 13 residues. V lost 6 bases and J 2 bases, leaving 10 bases between the germline ends. Germline CDR1 reads MDHEN; CDR2 reads SYDVKM. The CDR3 DNA follows: TGTGCCAGCAGGACCGGGGGGAACTATGGCTACACCTTC. Protein product: CASRTGGNYGYTF.

Written as DNA, the CDR3 is TGTGCCAGCAGGTCTACAGGGGGGTCCTACAATGAGCAGTTCTTC. Translation gives CASRSTGGSYNEQFF. The rearrangement uses TRBV6-5 and TRBJ2-1; TRBD1 matches 8 bases. Germline CDR1 and CDR2: MNHEY and SVGAGI. The CDR3 is made up of 15 amino acids. Trimming at V came to 6 bases and at J to 1 base, leaving 5 bases not matched to a gene.

This chain links TRBV6-5 with TRBJ2-3; 8 nucleotides agree with TRBD2. There are 16 residues in the CDR3. Germline CDR1 reads MNHEY; CDR2 reads SVGAGI. V dropped 2 bases and J dropped 1; count of bases not matched to a gene: 5. The CDR3 coding sequence is TGTGCCAGCAGTTACGGTTCGGGGGGGGGCACAGATACGCAGTATTTT. It encodes CASSYGSGGGTDTQYF.

This chain uses TRBV10-1 with TRBJ2-2; D is unresolved. V was pared by 4 bases and J by 7 bases, with 7 bases between. This CDR3 has 12 amino acids. CDR1 is WNHNN, CDR2 SYGVQD, per germline (reference sequence). In nucleotides, the CDR3 is TGCGCCAGCAGTGTCAGTGGCGGGGAGCTGTTTTTT. Amino acid sequence: CASSVSGGELFF.

The V call is TRBV5-1, the J call TRBJ1-2; the match to TRBD1 covers 8 bases. V was clipped by 4 bases and J by 8 bases; unmatched bases: 13. The CDR3 has 15 residues. Germline CDR1 SGHRS, CDR2 YFSETQ. The CDR3: CASSPMNGQGSGYTF. The CDR3 region has the DNA TGCGCCAGCAGCCCAATGAATGGACAGGGTTCGGGCTACACCTTC.

The CDR3 sequence: CASSDSGIGTDTQYF. CDR3 nucleotides: TGTGCCAGCAGCGACAGCGGGATTGGCACAGATACGCAGTATTTT. The J gene is TRBJ2-3, the V gene TRBV9; TRBD2 aligns across 7 bases. J gave up 1 base and V 3 bases, and 5 bases lay outside the gene matches. The V gene's germline CDR1 is SGDLS and CDR2 YYNGEE. The CDR3 extends over 15 amino acids.

The rearrangement links TRBV3-1 (or the pseudogene TRBV3-2) to TRBJ2-5; the match to TRBD1 covers 11 bases. V was pared by 6 bases and J by 5 bases, with 5 bases of the junction left unmatched. The germline gives CDR1 LGHDT, CDR2 YNNKEL (reference sequence). This CDR3 has 14 residues. CDR3 sequence: CASSQDRGLETQYF. In DNA, the CDR3 is TGTGCCAGCAGTCAGGACAGGGGGCTTGAGACCCAGTACTTC.

The gene calls are TRBV10-3 and TRBJ2-7, with 13 bases matching TRBD2. The CDR3 spans 14 residues. Germline CDR1 ENHRY, CDR2 SYGVKD. The V gene end was trimmed by 4 bases and the J gene end by 6 bases; junction bases not matched to a gene: 3. In DNA, the CDR3 is TGTGCCATCAGTGGGACTAGCGGGAGCCGCGAGCAGTACGTC. Amino acids: CAISGTSGSREQYV.

The chain recombines TRBV9 with TRBJ2-7; 8 bases agree with TRBD2. The CDR3 extends over 16 amino acids. J was trimmed by 4 bases and V by 4 bases; bases with no gene match: 13. The germline V gene encodes CDR1 SGDLS and CDR2 YYNGEE. The CDR3 sequence is CASSPLSDGGGYEQYF. DNA of the CDR3: TGTGCCAGCAGCCCTCTGTCCGACGGGGGGGGATACGAGCAGTACTTC.

This sequence joins TRBV29-1 and TRBJ1-1; no clear D gene. Germline-derived CDR1 and CDR2 are SQVTM and ANQGSEA. This CDR3 contains 12 residues. V was trimmed by 5 bases and J by 6 bases, leaving 13 bases between them. DNA of the CDR3: TGCAGCGTTTGGAGTACTTCATCTGAAGCTTTCTTT. Its protein is CSVWSTSSEAFF.

This clone was seen a single time. The chain combines TRBV28 with TRBJ2-2, with D maybe TRBD1 (6 bases). This CDR3 region has 12 residues. The germline V gene has CDR1 MDHEN and CDR2 SYDVKM. Trimming removed 6 bases at V and 6 bases at J, with 8 bases between. The CDR3 loop reads CASRTGSGELFF. CDR3 bases: TGTGCCAGCAGAACAGGGTCCGGGGAGCTGTTTTTT.

The table lists this clone with a few counts. The CDR3 DNA follows: TGTGCCAGCAGCTTAACACCCGTGAGTGCACCCCTCCACTTT. Translating it yields CASSLTPVSAPLHF. This sequence joins TRBV7-3 and TRBJ1-6; D gene ambiguous. The CDR3 runs 14 residues. Germline V gene sequence: CDR1 SGHTA, CDR2 FQGTGA. Trimming removed 0 bases at V and 11 bases at J, with 11 bases between.

V is TRBV19 and J is TRBJ2-1; tentatively, D is TRBD2 (6 bases). The V end lost 11 bases, the J end lost 9 bases, and 20 bases lay between the germline ends. In germline, CDR1 is LNHDA, CDR2 SQIVND (reference sequence). This CDR3 comprises 13 residues. This chain's CDR3 is CASRGYLVGEQFF. The CDR3 DNA is TGTGCCTCCCGGGGGTATCTGGTGGGTGAGCAGTTCTTC.

The V call is TRBV5-4, the J call TRBJ1-6, with 7 bases aligning to TRBD1. Germline V CDR1 and CDR2: SGHNT, YYREEE (reference sequence). Germline trimming cut 9 bases from V and 8 bases from J; bases unmatched to any gene: 8. The length of the CDR3 is 13 residues. CDR3 nucleotides: TGTGCCACCCGGGACAGAAAATATTCACCCCTCCACTTT. It translates to CATRDRKYSPLHF.

V gene TRBV5-5 combines with J gene TRBJ2-4, with D maybe TRBD1 (6 bases). The germline V gene has CDR1 SGHKS and CDR2 YYEKEE (reference sequence). The CDR3 totals 18 residues. Trimming shortened V by 3 bases and J by 0 bases, and 19 bases separated the two germline ends. DNA for the CDR3: TGTGCCAGCAGCTCCCCGGCGGACCGAGGGGGAGCCAAAAACATTCAGTACTTC. This codes for CASSSPADRGGAKNIQYF.

This chain uses TRBV6-5 with TRBJ1-2; D is undetermined. The CDR3 totals 13 residues. Germline V gene lookup returns CDR1 MNHEY and CDR2 SVGAGI. V gave up 6 bases and J gave up 3 bases, with 11 bases separating them. The CDR3 sequence is CASRLNSHYGYTF. The CDR3 region has the DNA TGTGCCAGCAGATTAAACAGCCACTATGGCTACACCTTC.

The chain employs TRBV2 and TRBJ1-1; D remains unclear. Trimming stripped 6 bases from V and 0 bases from J, with 14 bases between. The CDR3 consists of 15 residues. CDR1 is SNHLY, CDR2 FYNNEI, per germline. CDR3 bases: TGTGCCAGCAGAAGAGAAGAGTACGTGAACACTGAAGCTTTCTTT. This gives the protein CASRREEYVNTEAFF.

The V gene is TRBV7-2, the J gene TRBJ1-6; D might be TRBD1 (5 bases). Germline-derived CDR1 and CDR2 are SGHTA and FQGNSA. V was shortened by 2 bases and J by 5 bases, with 10 bases between the two germline ends. There are 15 residues in the CDR3. The CDR3 loop reads CASSLSQGHNSPLHF. In nucleotides, the CDR3 is TGTGCCAGCAGCTTATCCCAGGGTCATAATTCACCCCTCCACTTT.

The gene calls are TRBV20-1 and TRBJ1-1; D ambiguous. Germline V CDR1 and CDR2: DFQATT, SNEGSKA (reference sequence). The CDR3 has 11 amino acids. With 4 bases removed from V and 4 bases from J, the gap between germline ends came to 7 bases. The CDR3 sequence is CSANEGTEAFF. The CDR3 DNA sequence: TGCAGTGCTAACGAGGGCACTGAAGCTTTCTTT.

This clone occurred a few times. The chain uses TRBV18 and TRBJ2-4, with 8 bases that match TRBD1. Germline CDR1 KGHSH, CDR2 LQKENI. The V and J ends lost 4 bases and 2 bases, in that order; junction bases with no gene match: 7. This CDR3 spans 16 amino acids. The CDR3 sequence is CASSLRQGFTKNIQYF. The CDR3 bases are TGTGCCAGCTCACTCAGACAGGGGTTTACCAAAAACATTCAGTACTTC.

V usage is TRBV19 and J usage is TRBJ1-4, with D possibly matching TRBD1 (6 bases). The CDR3 contains 13 residues. Germline CDR1 LNHDA, CDR2 SQIVND (reference sequence). V gave up 7 bases and J gave up 4 bases, with 10 bases separating them. The CDR3 nucleotides read TGTGCCAGTATGGGGGCGTATAATGAAAAACTGTTTTTT. Amino acids: CASMGAYNEKLFF.

The chain combines TRBV5-1 with TRBJ2-7, with 9 bases identical to TRBD1. Trimming cost V 4 bases and J 5 bases; bases outside gene matches: 7. This CDR3 is built from 14 residues. CDR1 and CDR2 (germline): SGHRS, YFSETQ. The CDR3 DNA sequence: TGCGCCAGCAGCCGTACAGGGGGCAGCGACGAGCAGTACTTC. Its translation is CASSRTGGSDEQYF.

The chain recombines TRBV15 with TRBJ2-3; 8 bases line up with TRBD2. This CDR3 comprises 15 residues. CDR1 is LNHNV, CDR2 YYDKDF, per germline (reference sequence). After removal of 6 bases from V and 4 bases from J, the junction contained 9 bases not matched to a gene. CDR3 DNA: TGTGCCACCAGAACAGCGGGGGAGGTCCCAGATACGCAGTATTTT. This translates into CATRTAGEVPDTQYF.

The gene calls are TRBV21-1 and TRBJ1-2; the D call in the table, TRBD1, was not verified against the DNA. TRBV21-1 is reported as a pseudogene. The CDR3 sequence is 13 residues long. The CDR3 sequence: CASNPTGGRGYTF. The CDR3 DNA follows: TGTGCCAGCAACCCAACAGGGGGCCGTGGCTACACCTTC.

The chain is built from TRBV30 and TRBJ1-6; D remains ambiguous. CDR1 and CDR2 from the germline V gene are GTSNPN and SVGIG (reference sequence). V was shortened by 2 bases and J by 7 bases, with 9 bases between the two germline ends. This CDR3 is built from 13 residues. CDR3 protein: CAWSSGRNSPLHF. For the CDR3, the DNA is TGTGCCTGGAGTTCCGGTCGCAATTCACCCCTCCACTTT.

The V gene is TRBV3-1 (or the pseudogene TRBV3-2), the J gene TRBJ2-1, with 13 bases matching TRBD2. V gave up 2 bases and J gave up 2 bases; unmatched junction bases: 6. This CDR3 has 18 residues. The germline V gene encodes CDR1 LGHDT and CDR2 YNNKEL (reference sequence). The CDR3 reads CASSQSGLAGDPYNEQFF. The CDR3 DNA is TGTGCCAGCAGCCAATCCGGACTAGCGGGGGACCCCTACAATGAGCAGTTCTTC.

The CDR3 protein is CASSPIAGDHTYEQYF. As DNA, the CDR3 is TGTGCCAGCTCACCAATAGCGGGGGACCATACCTACGAGCAGTACTTC. The chain carries TRBV18 and TRBJ2-7, with 9 bases matching TRBD2. CDR1 and CDR2 (germline): KGHSH, LQKENI. The CDR3 has 16 residues. Trimming removed 2 bases from V and 2 bases from J; junction bases left unmatched: 7. Filled out from reference TRBV18 and TRBJ2-7, the complete variable domain reads NAGVMQNPRHLVRRRGQEARLRCSPMKGHSHVYWYRQLPEEGLKFMVYLQKENIIDESGMPKERFSAEFPKEGPSILRIQQVVRGDSAAYFCASSPIAGDHTYEQYFGPGTRLTVT.